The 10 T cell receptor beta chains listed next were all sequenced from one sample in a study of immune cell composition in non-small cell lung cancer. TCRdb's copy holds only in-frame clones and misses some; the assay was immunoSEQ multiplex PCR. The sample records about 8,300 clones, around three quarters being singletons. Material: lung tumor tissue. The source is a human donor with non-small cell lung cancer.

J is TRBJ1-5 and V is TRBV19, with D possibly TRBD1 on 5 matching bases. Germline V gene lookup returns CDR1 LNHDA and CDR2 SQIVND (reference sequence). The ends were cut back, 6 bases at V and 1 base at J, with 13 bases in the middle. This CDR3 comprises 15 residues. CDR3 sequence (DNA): TGTGCCAGTAGGGTCGGAGGGACCAGCAATCAGCCCCAGCATTTT. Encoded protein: CASRVGGTSNQPQHF.

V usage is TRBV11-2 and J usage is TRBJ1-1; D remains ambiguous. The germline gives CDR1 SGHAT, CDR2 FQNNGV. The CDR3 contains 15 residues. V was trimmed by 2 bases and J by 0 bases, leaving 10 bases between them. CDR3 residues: CASSLYPGLNTEAFF. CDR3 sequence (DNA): TGTGCCAGCAGCTTATATCCGGGTTTGAACACTGAAGCTTTCTTT.

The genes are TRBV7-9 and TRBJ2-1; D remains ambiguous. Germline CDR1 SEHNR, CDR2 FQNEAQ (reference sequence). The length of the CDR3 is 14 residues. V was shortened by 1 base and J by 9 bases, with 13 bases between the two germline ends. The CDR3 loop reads CASSLDGRGVEQFF. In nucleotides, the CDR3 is TGTGCCAGCAGCTTAGACGGCCGAGGTGTTGAGCAGTTCTTC.

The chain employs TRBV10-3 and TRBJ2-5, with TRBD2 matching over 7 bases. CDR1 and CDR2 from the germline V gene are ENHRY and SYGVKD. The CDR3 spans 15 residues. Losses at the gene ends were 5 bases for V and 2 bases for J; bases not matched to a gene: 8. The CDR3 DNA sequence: TGTGCCATCAGTTCCGCCACGGGAGGACAAGAGACCCAGTACTTC. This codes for CAISSATGGQETQYF.

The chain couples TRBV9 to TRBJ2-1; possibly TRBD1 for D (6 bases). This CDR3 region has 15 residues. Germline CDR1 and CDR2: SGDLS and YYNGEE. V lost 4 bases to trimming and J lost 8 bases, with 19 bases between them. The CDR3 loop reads CASSLRGQGQYEQFF. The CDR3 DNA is TGTGCCAGCAGCCTCAGAGGGCAGGGGCAGTATGAGCAGTTCTTC. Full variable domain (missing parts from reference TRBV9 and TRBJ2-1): DSGVTQTPKHLITATGQRVTLRCSPRSGDLSVYWYQQSLDQGLQFLIQYYNGEERAKGNILERFSAQQFPDLHSELNLSSLELGDSALYFCASSLRGQGQYEQFFGPGTRLTVL.

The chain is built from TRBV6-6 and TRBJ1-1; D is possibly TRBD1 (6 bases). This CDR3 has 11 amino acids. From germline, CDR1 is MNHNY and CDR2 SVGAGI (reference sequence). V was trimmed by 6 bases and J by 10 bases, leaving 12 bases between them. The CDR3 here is CASSAGAPAFF. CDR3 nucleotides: TGTGCCAGCAGCGCAGGGGCGCCAGCTTTCTTT.

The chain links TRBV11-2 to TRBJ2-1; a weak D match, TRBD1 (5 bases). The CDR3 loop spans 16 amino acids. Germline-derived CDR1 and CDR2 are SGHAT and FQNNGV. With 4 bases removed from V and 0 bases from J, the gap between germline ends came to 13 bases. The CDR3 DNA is TGTGCCAGCAGCTCCTCAGGGCCAAGCTCCTACAATGAGCAGTTCTTC. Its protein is CASSSSGPSSYNEQFF.

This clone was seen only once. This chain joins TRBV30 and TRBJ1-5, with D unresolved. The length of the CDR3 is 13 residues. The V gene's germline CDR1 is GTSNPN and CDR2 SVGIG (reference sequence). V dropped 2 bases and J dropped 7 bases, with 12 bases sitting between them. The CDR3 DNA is TGTGCCTGGAGTACCCAGTTATGGCAGCCCCAGCATTTT. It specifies CAWSTQLWQPQHF.

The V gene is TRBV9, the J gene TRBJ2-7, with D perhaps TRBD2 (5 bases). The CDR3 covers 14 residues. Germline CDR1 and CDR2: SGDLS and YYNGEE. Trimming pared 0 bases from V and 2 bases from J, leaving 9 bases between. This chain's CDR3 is CASSVGGSPYEQYF. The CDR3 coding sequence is TGTGCCAGCAGCGTAGGAGGGAGCCCCTACGAGCAGTACTTC.

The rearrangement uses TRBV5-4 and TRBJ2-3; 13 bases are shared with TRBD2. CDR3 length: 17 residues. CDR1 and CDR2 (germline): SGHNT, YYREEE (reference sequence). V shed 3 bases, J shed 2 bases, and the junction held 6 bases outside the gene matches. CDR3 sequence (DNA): TGTGCCAGCAGCTCCGGACTAGCGGGGGACATCACAGATACGCAGTATTTT. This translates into CASSSGLAGDITDTQYF. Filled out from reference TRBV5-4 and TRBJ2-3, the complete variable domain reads ETGVTQSPTHLIKTRGQQVTLRCSSQSGHNTVSWYQQALGQGPQFIFQYYREEENGRGNFPPRFSGLQFPNYSSELNVNALELDDSALYLCASSSGLAGDITDTQYFGPGTRLTVL.